The entry that follows covers one T cell receptor beta chain sequence. Its antigen is still unknown. No base quality values were provided; no much bigger clone lies one nucleotide off. The library came from the immunoSEQ multiplex PCR assay. Drawn from immuneACCESS, this table holds only the in-frame rearrangements with V and J called that TCRdb kept. Clones are partly lost; checked studies trace under half to an unresolved V gene and leave the rest unexplained. The sample table records about 59,000 clones; approximately 94% of these occur just once. The ten biggest clones cover less than 3% of the sample. The source of the sample is a study of T cell changes during pregnancy in multiple sclerosis (dated by TCRdb to the late 2010s). Context from the whole study: The study examined how the T cell repertoire changed over the course of pregnancy in women with multiple sclerosis.

The germline V gene (reference sequence) yields MNHEY for CDR1 and SMNVEV for CDR2. The CDR3, from cysteine to phenylalanine, totals 14 residues. Just the 42-base CDR3 DNA is kept, in frame starting at base 1. The trim is 2 bases for V and 6 bases for J, with a gap of 11 bases between the germline ends. Specimen: CD8+ T cells from peripheral blood mononuclear cells, collected after pregnancy. This sequence was found in a female donor with multiple sclerosis, enrolled in a pregnancy study. The sequence joins TRBV27 to TRBJ1-5; a tentative D call is TRBD1 (5 bases match). The DNA sequence is given as TGTGCCAGCAGTTTAGGGAGGGGAGGTCAGCCCCAGCATTTT. This gives the protein CASSLGRGGQPQHF.